This entry lists 10 T cell receptor beta chains sequenced from one sample in a study of vaccination and CD4 T cells after COVID-19. Sample treatment: approximately nine-day PBMC culture with coronavirus spike peptide pools or control peptides (ViraFEST assay). Their cognate antigens are unknown. With the Oncomine TCR Beta short-read assay, DNA from cultured CD4+ T cells was sequenced. TCRdb used MiXCR to reprocess the PCR reads, holding one entry per CDR3 protein. The table records under 20,000 distinct CDR3 sequences, roughly half of them present only once. Sequenced sample: CD4+ T cells from blood, cultured in vitro. These receptors were taken from a human donor who had recovered from COVID-19.

V is TRBV5-6 and J is TRBJ1-5, with unresolved D. In germline, CDR1 is SGHDT, CDR2 YYEEEE. V was cut by 0 bases and J by 2 bases, with 9 bases left in between. CDR3 size: 15 residues. The CDR3 DNA is TGTGCCAGCAGCTTGGGGTTTTGGGGCAATCAGCCCCAGCATTTT. This translates into CASSLGFWGNQPQHF.

V gene TRBV2 combines with J gene TRBJ2-1; the D gene is possibly TRBD1 (7 bases). V was shortened by 7 bases and J by 1 base, with 17 bases between the two germline ends. The CDR3 spans 16 residues. The germline V gene has CDR1 SNHLY and CDR2 FYNNEI. In DNA form, the CDR3 reads TGTGCCAGCACCCGGGACTTGGACAGGTCCTACAATGAGCAGTTCTTC. Translated: CASTRDLDRSYNEQFF.

The chain carries TRBV6-5 and TRBJ1-6; no definite D call. CDR1 and CDR2 (germline): MNHEY, SVGAGI. Trimming pared 1 base from V and 0 bases from J, leaving 10 bases between. This CDR3 comprises 17 residues. As DNA, the CDR3 is TGTGCCAGCAGTTACTTACAATCGGCCTCCTATAATTCACCCCTCCACTTT. Translation gives CASSYLQSASYNSPLHF.

The V and J genes are TRBV12-3 or TRBV12-4 and TRBJ1-1, with unresolved D. The CDR3 sequence is 14 residues long. V shed 0 bases and J shed 1 base, with 6 bases lying between them. The CDR3: CASSLAAANTEAFF. DNA for the CDR3: TGTGCCAGCAGTTTAGCCGCAGCGAACACTGAAGCTTTCTTT.

Only a few counts were recorded for this clonotype. The genes are TRBV19 and TRBJ2-5, with 8 positions matching TRBD2. V lost 4 bases to trimming and J lost 7 bases; unmatched junction nucleotides: 5. Germline V gene lookup returns CDR1 LNHDA and CDR2 SQIVND (reference sequence). This CDR3 comprises 13 residues. The CDR3 is CASSTTRGGTQYF. CDR3 nucleotides: TGTGCCAGTAGTACCACACGGGGGGGGACCCAGTACTTC.

V and J are TRBV7-3 and TRBJ1-2; 10 bases match TRBD1. The CDR3 has 16 amino acids. Germline V gene data show CDR1 as SGHTA and CDR2 as FQGTGA. J gave up 2 bases and V 5 bases, and 8 bases lay outside the gene matches. The CDR3, as DNA: TGTGCCAGCAGCCCTGCCGGGACAGGGGCCAACTATGGCTACACCTTC. Translated, it gives CASSPAGTGANYGYTF.

This clonotype was counted between two and nine times. The rearrangement joins TRBV6-2 or TRBV6-3 to TRBJ1-1; D gene ambiguous. Germline CDR1 is MNHEY and CDR2 is SVGEGT. Trimming shortened V by 0 bases and J by 4 bases, and 12 bases separated the two germline ends. The CDR3 is made up of 15 amino acids. CDR3 sequence: CASSYSWQPPTEAFF. CDR3 coding DNA: TGTGCCAGCAGTTACTCATGGCAACCACCCACTGAAGCTTTCTTT.

As DNA, the CDR3 is TGCAGTGCTAGAGATAGCGGAGGAGACGGGGGCCCTGGAAACACCATATATTTT. Translating gives CSARDSGGDGGPGNTIYF. The chain links TRBV20-1 to TRBJ1-3; D is possibly TRBD1 (6 bases). V was cut by 0 bases and J by 2 bases, with 20 bases left in between. Germline assignment: CDR1 DFQATT and CDR2 SNEGSKA (reference sequence). The CDR3 is made up of 18 amino acids.

The chain uses TRBV6-2 or TRBV6-3 and TRBJ2-4; 8 nucleotides match TRBD2. Trimming cost V 7 bases and J 4 bases; bases outside gene matches: 15. Looked up from germline, CDR1 is MNHEY and CDR2 is SVGEGT. CDR3 length equals 17 residues. Here the CDR3 DNA reads TGTGCCAGCAATCCGGGACTAGGGGTGGCAATTAAAAACATTCAGTACTTC. It specifies CASNPGLGVAIKNIQYF.

This rearrangement joins TRBV6-1 to TRBJ2-5; 14 nucleotides align to TRBD2. J lost 5 bases, V lost 6 bases, and 8 bases had no gene match. CDR3 length equals 16 residues. Germline V gene data show CDR1 as MNHNS and CDR2 as SASEGT. CDR3 in DNA: TGTGCCAGCAGCGGACTAGCGGGGGGTATGAGGGAGACCCAGTACTTC. It yields the protein CASSGLAGGMRETQYF.